This T cell receptor (beta chain) stems from a study of regulatory T cells in long-lasting Graves disease. Time point of the sample: newly diagnosed GD, antithyroid drugs for less than 3 months. PBMCs were the source of the RNA used for TCR sequencing. Tubes containing EDTA received about 9.7 milliliters of drawn peripheral blood. In building TCR beta libraries, iRepertoire HTBI primers were used together with Arm-PCR of CDR3 regions. Per the authors' pipeline: Segment identification across samples yielded 55 to 65 TRBV and some 13 TRBJ segments. TCRdb redid the calling of the multiplex PCR reads with MiXCR, one entry per CDR3 protein. TCRdb, not the original authors, processed these V and J calls. The table records roughly 500,000 distinct CDR3 sequences, around 15% of them present only once. In its sample, this clonotype was seen many times. CDR1 and CDR2 from the germline V gene are SNHLY and FYNNEI. After removal of 5 bases from V and 4 bases from J, the junction contained 2 bases not matched to a gene. The CDR3 is 15 residues long.

These data also featured in a second study, about T cells in Graves' hyperthyroidism and ophthalmopathy. That work contributes: The HTBI primer set drove a first-round RT-PCR of the TCR CDR3.

This TCR came from a woman aged 45 to 65 with Graves disease. The V call is TRBV2, the J call TRBJ1-6, with 10 bases fitting TRBD1. This specimen was peripheral blood mononuclear cells (PBMCs), taken at new diagnosis, from a patient treated with antithyroid drugs. The CDR3: CASSWDRGYNSPLHF. The CDR3, as DNA: TGTGCCAGCAGTTGGGACAGGGGTTATAATTCACCCCTCCACTTT.